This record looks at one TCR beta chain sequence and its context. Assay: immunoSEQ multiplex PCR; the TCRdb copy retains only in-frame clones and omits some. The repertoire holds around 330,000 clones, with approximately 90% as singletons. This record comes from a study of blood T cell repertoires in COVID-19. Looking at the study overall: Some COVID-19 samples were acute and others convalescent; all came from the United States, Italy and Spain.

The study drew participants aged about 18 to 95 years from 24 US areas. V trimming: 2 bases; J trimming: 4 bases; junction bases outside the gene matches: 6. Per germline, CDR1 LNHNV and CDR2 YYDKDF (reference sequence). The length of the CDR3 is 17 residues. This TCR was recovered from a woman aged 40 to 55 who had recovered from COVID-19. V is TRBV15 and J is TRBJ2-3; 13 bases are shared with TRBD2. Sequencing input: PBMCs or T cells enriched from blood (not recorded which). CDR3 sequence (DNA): TGTGCCACCAGCAGAAGTGGGACTAGCGGGGTCTCAGATACGCAGTATTTT. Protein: CATSRSGTSGVSDTQYF.